These 7 T cell receptor beta chains were all obtained from the same sample, sequenced in a study of cytomegalovirus exposure and HLA in healthy donors. This table comes from immunoSEQ multiplex PCR, and its TCRdb copy is limited to in-frame clones, with some not included. The sample has 190,000 or so clones, 80% to 85% seen once. Sequenced: PBMCs. These receptors came from a woman aged 18-35 years in good health and CMV-seropositive.

CDR3 coding DNA: TGTGCCAGTAGTTCAGGGGCCCCGGTTGGGCCCCAGCATTTT. Residues: CASSSGAPVGPQHF. The chain couples TRBV19 to TRBJ1-5; a weak D match, TRBD1 (6 bases). Germline CDR1 and CDR2: LNHDA and SQIVND (reference sequence). With 5 bases removed from V and 9 bases from J, the gap between germline ends came to 17 bases. The CDR3 consists of 14 residues.

J is TRBJ2-1 and V is TRBV7-9, with a possible D match to TRBD2 (6 bases). The ends were cut back, 2 bases at V and 7 bases at J, with 15 bases in the middle. The CDR3 covers 15 residues. The germline V gene has CDR1 SEHNR and CDR2 FQNEAQ (reference sequence). The CDR3 sequence: CASSLSDAGWNEQFF. The DNA for the CDR3 is TGTGCCAGCAGCTTATCTGACGCGGGGTGGAATGAGCAGTTCTTC.

The chain joins TRBV7-3 to TRBJ2-3; 10 nucleotides match TRBD1. Germline assignment: CDR1 SGHTA and CDR2 FQGTGA. This CDR3 has 14 amino acids. V was pared by 4 bases and J by 6 bases, with 4 bases of the junction left unmatched. The CDR3 DNA reads TGTGCCAGCAGCTCGACAGGGGGCCATGATACGCAGTATTTT. It codes for CASSSTGGHDTQYF.

V usage is TRBV6-6 and J usage is TRBJ1-2; D gene uncertain. This CDR3 spans 16 amino acids. Germline-derived CDR1 and CDR2 are MNHNY and SVGAGI (reference sequence). With 2 bases removed from V and 8 bases from J, the gap between germline ends came to 21 bases. This chain's CDR3 is CASSYRWTDVSGGYTF. The CDR3 nucleotides are TGTGCCAGCAGTTACCGGTGGACGGACGTGTCGGGGGGCTACACCTTC.

The chain couples TRBV23-1 to TRBJ2-4; D possibly corresponds to TRBD1 (6 bases). TRBV23-1 is treated as an ORF (open reading frame) with a function not yet certain. This CDR3 comprises 17 residues. Trimming shortened V by 4 bases and J by 4 bases, and 20 bases separated the two germline ends. CDR3 DNA sequence: TGCGCCAGCAGTCCCCTGAGGGCGGACAGAAGTAAAAACATTCAGTACTTC. Translated, it gives CASSPLRADRSKNIQYF.

This clone was observed a handful of times. This sequence joins TRBV5-1 and TRBJ2-7; TRBD1 aligns across 10 bases. Trimming cost V 4 bases and J 3 bases; bases outside gene matches: 7. Looked up from germline, CDR1 is SGHRS and CDR2 is YFSETQ. The CDR3 loop spans 15 amino acids. CDR3 sequence: CASSPTGTGVYEQYF. CDR3 DNA: TGCGCCAGCAGCCCCACCGGGACAGGGGTCTACGAGCAGTACTTC.

This clone was picked up one time. The chain links TRBV27 to TRBJ1-2, with 11 bases identical to TRBD1. Trimming at V came to 4 bases and at J to 8 bases, leaving 12 bases not matched to a gene. CDR3 size: 16 residues. Germline loops: CDR1 MNHEY, CDR2 SMNVEV (reference sequence). The DNA for the CDR3 is TGTGCCAGCAGTTCCCAATCCGGACAGGGGGCTTTCGGCTACACCTTC. This gives the protein CASSSQSGQGAFGYTF.